This record covers a single T cell receptor beta chain. This clonotype was seen many times. Its antigen remains unidentified. At one end, the junction sequence differs from germline, possibly due to a read error. The data were produced on an Illumina HiSeq 2500. TCR beta libraries were prepared by quantitative 5'-RACE with molecular barcodes. Turning to the authors' computational methods: A new computational method, built on a probabilistic model of VDJ rearrangement, was used to identify disease-linked TCR variants. Clones were called with MiXCR by TCRdb after fastp trimmed the public reads at Q25, and only in-frame beta chains were retained. Entries are consolidated by CDR3 protein sequence, retaining the most common genes and DNA. What appears here as the V and J calls and clone size reflects TCRdb's work, not the paper's. The sample records about 150,000 distinct CDR3 sequences, 7% to 8% of which are singletons. Of the sample, approximately 13% is held by the ten largest clones.

Including the terminal cysteine and phenylalanine, the CDR3 comprises 13 residues. Only the CDR3 part of the read is kept: 39 bases, read in frame from the first base. Taken from the germline V gene (reference sequence), the CDR1 and CDR2 loops are SSHAT and FNYEAQ. These data are taken from a study of CD8 T cells in ankylosing spondylitis (dated by TCRdb to about 2017). Describing the broader study: The study profiled T cell receptor beta repertoires in healthy donors and ankylosing spondylitis patients to find disease-linked TCR variants. Peripheral blood was sampled, and synovial fluid was also collected from ankylosing spondylitis patients. The whole study cohort included over a hundred healthy donors and under 30 ankylosing spondylitis patients. The full study reports these points: According to the report, matched synovial fluid samples from ankylosing spondylitis patients were significantly enriched for the disease-linked clones. In peripheral blood, the disease-linked clones were found at relatively low frequencies and had a CD8+ phenotype. A TCR beta motif made up of several highly homologous amino acid variants appeared to be characteristic of blood from ankylosing spondylitis patients. Some TCR beta motif variants had previously been reported in synovial fluid and blood of reactive arthritis patients, which suggested common disease-initiation mechanisms.

Sequenced input: blood, either unsorted or a sorted T cell fraction (not recorded which). The rearranged segments are TRBV7-7 and TRBJ2-1; the D gene is unclear. The origin of this receptor is a female donor with ankylosing spondylitis or in good health (not recorded which). For the CDR3, the sequence is CASSLNNNNEQFF. DNA sequence: TGTGCTAGCAGCTTAAACAACAACAATGAGCAGTTCTTC.